This TCR beta chain originates from a study of shared clonotypes between healthy human individuals. Findings and caveats of the study: Several donors held approximately 4.6% of naive CD4 clonotypes in common. Depth of sequencing was expected to influence donor clonotype sharing.

A note on this clone: No antigen is known for it.

Genomic DNA from each subset was divided evenly over several immunoSEQ plates. Assay used: immunoSEQ multiplex PCR; TCRdb lists only in-frame clones, some missing. The repertoire consists of 2 million to 2.5 million clones, with around 90% occurring once and the leading ten covering around 0.38%. The CDR3 has 13 residues. V was trimmed by 4 bases and J by 7 bases, leaving 13 bases between them. Germline V gives CDR1 SGHTA, CDR2 FQGNSA. The sequenced sample consisted of naive CD4+ T cells from PBMCs. The sample's subset: CD45RA+ positively selected. The TCR was taken from a man aged 18 to 35 in good health. Some clones in this sample may be carry-over from other donors' samples. This chain links TRBV7-2 with TRBJ1-1; D is possibly TRBD1 (5 bases). CDR3 sequence reads: CASSSQWGSEAFF. Here the CDR3 DNA reads TGTGCCAGCAGCTCCCAGTGGGGGAGTGAAGCTTTCTTT.